The rows below give T cell receptor beta chains drawn from one sample of a study of blood T cell repertoires in COVID-19. TCRdb's copy holds only in-frame clones and misses some; the assay was immunoSEQ multiplex PCR. The sample holds some 510,000 clones; around 87% are singletons and the top ten take 1.8%. The sequenced sample was PBMCs or T cells enriched from blood (not recorded which). These receptor sequences come from a woman aged 40 to 50 who had recovered from COVID-19. The CDR3 runs from the conserved cysteine through the conserved F or W. Fields, in order: D gene, V gene, clone size, J gene, CDR3 protein, CDR3 DNA. D genes are given only for firm matches. Size values are once, few and many counts, or a class for expanded clones, and some rows have none.

.	TRBV15	.	TRBJ1-1	CATSRGIDSLNTEAFF	TGTGCCACCAGCAGAGGTATAGACAGCCTCAACACTGAAGCTTTCTTT
TRBD1	TRBV6-5	.	TRBJ1-5	CASSLDRGMKPQHF	TGTGCCAGCAGTTTGGACAGGGGGATGAAGCCCCAGCATTTT
.	TRBV25-1	once	TRBJ1-2	CASSSPGSSNYGYTF	TGTGCCAGCAGTTCTCCAGGGTCCTCTAACTATGGCTACACCTTC
.	TRBV7-8	.	TRBJ1-6	CASSDRRDTTPFTLHF	TGTGCCAGCAGCGATCGCCGGGACACTACTCCCTTCACCCTCCACTTT
TRBD1	TRBV4-3	.	TRBJ2-2	CASSQTGEGVAGELFF	TGCGCCAGCAGCCAAACAGGGGAAGGGGTTGCCGGGGAGCTGTTTTTT
.	TRBV7-2	.	TRBJ2-6	CASSLVSSGANVLTF	TGTGCCAGCAGCTTAGTTTCTTCTGGGGCCAACGTCCTGACTTTC
TRBD1	TRBV6-5	.	TRBJ1-2	CASSRTGQANYGYTF	TGTGCCAGCAGTAGGACAGGGCAAGCTAACTATGGCTACACCTTC
TRBD1	TRBV11-3	.	TRBJ2-7	CASRRQGAGEQYF	TGTGCCAGCAGGCGACAGGGGGCGGGGGAGCAGTACTTC
.	TRBV10-1	.	TRBJ1-3	CASSEEVSGNTIYF	TGCGCCAGCAGTGAAGAGGTCTCTGGAAACACCATATATTTT
.	TRBV11-3	.	TRBJ1-2	CASSFPGGYTF	TGTGCCAGCAGCTTCCCCGGCGGGTACACCTTC
TRBD1	TRBV12-5	.	TRBJ1-2	CASGGTGGSGYTF	TGTGCTAGTGGAGGGACAGGCGGCAGTGGCTACACCTTC
TRBD2	TRBV4-3	.	TRBJ2-7	CASSRELRVTSGRLEEQYF	TGCGCCAGCAGCCGGGAGCTTAGGGTTACTAGCGGGAGATTAGAAGAGCAGTACTTC
.	TRBV11-2	.	TRBJ1-1	CAGTDTPLGNTEAFF	TGTGCCGGAACAGACACTCCCCTGGGGAACACTGAAGCTTTCTTT
.	TRBV10-1	.	TRBJ2-1	CASSENPQYNEQFF	TGCGCCAGCAGCGAAAATCCCCAGTACAATGAGCAGTTCTTC
TRBD2	TRBV7-6	.	TRBJ2-1	CASSLAHSGSPYNEQFF	TGTGCCAGCAGCTTAGCCCATAGCGGGAGTCCCTACAATGAGCAGTTCTTC
TRBD1	TRBV7-8	.	TRBJ1-5	CASSLVGTADSNQPQHF	TGTGCCAGCAGCTTAGTGGGGACAGCGGATAGCAATCAGCCCCAGCATTTT
TRBD1	TRBV4-3	.	TRBJ2-5	CASSQAGTGETQYF	TGCGCCAGCAGCCAAGCCGGGACAGGAGAGACCCAGTACTTC
TRBD2	TRBV27	.	TRBJ2-1	CASRPGGRSRDEQFF	TGTGCCAGCAGGCCGGGCGGGAGGTCAAGGGATGAGCAGTTCTTC
.	TRBV7-2	.	TRBJ1-3	CASSPLGGIIGNTIYF	TGTGCCAGCAGCCCTCTTGGGGGGATCATTGGAAACACCATATATTTT
.	TRBV9	.	TRBJ2-1	CASSVDGNSYNEQFF	TGTGCCAGCAGCGTAGACGGGAACTCCTACAATGAGCAGTTCTTC
.	TRBV20-1	few	TRBJ2-5	CSASRQHGETQYF	TGCAGTGCTAGTAGACAGCATGGAGAGACCCAGTACTTC
TRBD1	TRBV5-4	.	TRBJ1-1	CASSFPGTGNTEAFF	TGTGCCAGCAGCTTTCCCGGGACAGGGAACACTGAAGCTTTCTTT
.	TRBV24-1	.	TRBJ1-4	CATSDYRVEKLFF	TGTGCCACCAGTGACTACAGGGTAGAAAAACTGTTTTTT
.	TRBV5-1	.	TRBJ1-1	CASSKGGEGTEAFF	TGCGCCAGCAGCAAAGGCGGGGAGGGGACTGAAGCTTTCTTT
.	TRBV9	.	TRBJ1-1	CASSVASSGSTEAFF	TGTGCCAGCAGCGTAGCTAGTTCGGGATCCACTGAAGCTTTCTTT
TRBD1	TRBV7-8	.	TRBJ2-7	CASSLTGTDVPYEQYF	TGTGCCAGCAGCTTAACCGGGACAGACGTACCCTACGAGCAGTACTTC
.	TRBV5-1	once	TRBJ1-5	CASSLSGALNQPQHF	TGCGCCAGCAGCTTGTCAGGGGCGCTGAATCAGCCCCAGCATTTT
TRBD1	TRBV29-1	.	TRBJ2-1	CSVEGTGTYNEQFF	TGCAGCGTTGAGGGGACAGGGACATACAATGAGCAGTTCTTC
.	TRBV6-6	.	TRBJ1-5	CASSYSEGIQPQHF	TGTGCCAGCAGTTACTCGGAGGGTATCCAGCCCCAGCATTTT
TRBD1	TRBV29-1	once	TRBJ1-2	CSVTGLVYGYTF	TGCAGCGTGACAGGGTTGGTCTATGGCTACACCTTC
TRBD1	TRBV6-5	.	TRBJ2-1	CASRPPGTENNEQFF	TGTGCCAGCAGACCCCCCGGGACAGAAAACAATGAGCAGTTCTTC
.	TRBV6-2/TRBV6-3	once	TRBJ2-7	CASSGSFRQALLISYEQYF	TGTGCCAGCAGTGGGTCCTTTCGACAGGCCCTTCTGATCTCGTACGAGCAGTACTTC
.	TRBV19	.	TRBJ1-6	CASTIGGYNSPLHF	TGTGCCAGTACGATTGGAGGCTATAATTCACCCCTCCACTTT
TRBD1	TRBV7-8	.	TRBJ2-7	CASSRGTGSNEQYF	TGTGCCAGCAGCCGAGGGACAGGGTCGAACGAGCAGTACTTC
TRBD2	TRBV19	.	TRBJ2-1	CASSISSGRASYNEQFF	TGTGCCAGTAGTATTAGTAGCGGGAGGGCCTCCTACAATGAGCAGTTCTTC
TRBD2	TRBV7-2	.	TRBJ2-1	CASSYGLAGISEQFF	TGTGCCAGCAGCTATGGACTAGCGGGTATCAGTGAGCAGTTCTTC
TRBD1	TRBV2	.	TRBJ2-5	CASNRPGQAKETQYF	TGTGCCAGCAATCGGCCGGGACAGGCTAAAGAGACCCAGTACTTC
.	TRBV12-5	.	TRBJ1-1	CASGFNIEAFF	TGTGCTAGTGGTTTCAACATCGAAGCTTTCTTT
.	TRBV5-1	.	TRBJ1-4	CASSPELRVRNEKLFF	TGCGCCAGCAGCCCAGAACTCAGGGTGAGGAATGAAAAACTGTTTTTT
.	TRBV5-1	once	TRBJ1-2	CASSLEGAPYGYTF	TGCGCCAGCAGCTTGGAGGGAGCGCCCTATGGCTACACCTTC
.	TRBV7-9	.	TRBJ1-2	CASSLGANYGYTF	TGTGCCAGCAGCTTAGGCGCCAACTATGGCTACACCTTC
.	TRBV28	.	TRBJ2-1	CASSPTRATSYNEQFF	TGTGCCAGCAGTCCAACGCGGGCCACCTCCTACAATGAGCAGTTCTTC
.	TRBV2	once	TRBJ1-2	CASSPFREANYGYTF	TGTGCCAGCAGTCCTTTCAGGGAGGCTAACTATGGCTACACCTTC
.	TRBV15	.	TRBJ1-6	CATSRDLRSLGSPLHF	TGTGCCACCAGCAGAGATTTGAGGAGCCTAGGTTCACCCCTCCACTTT
.	TRBV12-3/TRBV12-4	.	TRBJ2-7	CASSFSSFYEQYF	TGTGCCAGCAGTTTTTCGAGTTTCTACGAGCAGTACTTC
.	TRBV10-3	.	TRBJ2-5	CAISESLEGEQETQYF	TGTGCCATCAGTGAGTCGTTAGAGGGAGAACAAGAGACCCAGTACTTC
.	TRBV6-5	.	TRBJ2-7	CASGLAPDYEQYF	TGTGCCAGCGGGCTAGCGCCCGACTACGAGCAGTACTTC
TRBD2	TRBV5-1	.	TRBJ2-5	CASSQALAGEWPQETQYF	TGCGCCAGCAGTCAGGCCCTAGCGGGAGAATGGCCTCAAGAGACCCAGTACTTC
TRBD1	TRBV9	.	TRBJ1-3	CASSPTGASGNTIYF	TGTGCCAGCAGCCCAACAGGGGCATCTGGAAACACCATATATTTT
TRBD1	TRBV7-2	.	TRBJ1-1	CASNPTGHTEAFF	TGTGCCAGCAACCCGACAGGGCACACTGAAGCTTTCTTT
.	TRBV2	.	TRBJ1-3	CASSETRLWRNTIYF	TGTGCCAGCAGTGAAACCAGATTATGGCGGAACACCATATATTTT
.	TRBV4-1	once	TRBJ1-1	CASSPQLGAGTLNTEAFF	TGCGCCAGCAGCCCGCAATTAGGGGCGGGGACCTTGAACACTGAAGCTTTCTTT
.	TRBV3-1/TRBV3-2	.	TRBJ1-2	CASSPGTNYNYGYTF	TGTGCCAGCAGCCCCGGGACAAATTACAACTATGGCTACACCTTC
TRBD1	TRBV18	.	TRBJ1-1	CASSPSTGGDTEAFF	TGTGCCAGCTCACCCTCGACAGGGGGAGACACTGAAGCTTTCTTT
.	TRBV5-1	.	TRBJ2-2	CASSLTGYTGELFF	TGCGCCAGCAGCTTGACAGGGTACACCGGGGAGCTGTTTTTT
TRBD1	TRBV5-4	.	TRBJ2-1	CASSLGGGTGIRDEQFF	TGTGCCAGCAGCTTAGGAGGGGGGACAGGGATTCGCGATGAGCAGTTCTTC
.	TRBV4-1	.	TRBJ2-1	CASSQDLYTQFF	TGCGCCAGCAGCCAAGACCTATATACGCAGTTCTTC